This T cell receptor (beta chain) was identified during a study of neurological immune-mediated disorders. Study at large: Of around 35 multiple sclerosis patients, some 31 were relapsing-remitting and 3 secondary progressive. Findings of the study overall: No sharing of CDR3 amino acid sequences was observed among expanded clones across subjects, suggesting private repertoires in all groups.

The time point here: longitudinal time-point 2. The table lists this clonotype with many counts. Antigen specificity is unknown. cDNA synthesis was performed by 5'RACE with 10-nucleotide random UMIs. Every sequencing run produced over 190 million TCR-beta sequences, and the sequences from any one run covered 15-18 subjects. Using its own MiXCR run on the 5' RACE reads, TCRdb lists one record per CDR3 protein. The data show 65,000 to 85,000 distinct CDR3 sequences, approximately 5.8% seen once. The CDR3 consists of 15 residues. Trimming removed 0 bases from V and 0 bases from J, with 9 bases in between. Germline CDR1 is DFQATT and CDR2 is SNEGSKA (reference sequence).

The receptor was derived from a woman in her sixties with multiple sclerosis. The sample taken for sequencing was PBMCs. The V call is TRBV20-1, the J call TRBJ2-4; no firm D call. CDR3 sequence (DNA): TGCAGTGCTAGAGATCAAAGGAAAGCCAAAAACATTCAGTACTTC. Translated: CSARDQRKAKNIQYF.